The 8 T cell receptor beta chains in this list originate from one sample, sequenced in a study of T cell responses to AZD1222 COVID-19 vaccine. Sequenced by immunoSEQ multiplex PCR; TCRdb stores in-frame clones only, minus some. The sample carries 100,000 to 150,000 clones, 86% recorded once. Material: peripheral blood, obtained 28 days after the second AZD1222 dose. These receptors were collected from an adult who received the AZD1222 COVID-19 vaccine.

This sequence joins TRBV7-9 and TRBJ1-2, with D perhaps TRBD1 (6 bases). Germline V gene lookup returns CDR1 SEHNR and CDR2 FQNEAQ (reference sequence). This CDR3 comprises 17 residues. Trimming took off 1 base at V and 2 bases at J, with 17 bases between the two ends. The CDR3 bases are TGTGCCAGCAGCTTAGGACAGGACTTTCCTTTCAACTATGGCTACACCTTC. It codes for CASSLGQDFPFNYGYTF.

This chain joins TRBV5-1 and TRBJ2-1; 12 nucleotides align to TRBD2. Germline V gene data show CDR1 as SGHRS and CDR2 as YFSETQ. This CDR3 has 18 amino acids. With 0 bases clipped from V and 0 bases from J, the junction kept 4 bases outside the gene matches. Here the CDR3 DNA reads TGCGCCAGCAGCTTGGAGACTAGCGGGGGCCGCTCCTACAATGAGCAGTTCTTC. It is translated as CASSLETSGGRSYNEQFF.

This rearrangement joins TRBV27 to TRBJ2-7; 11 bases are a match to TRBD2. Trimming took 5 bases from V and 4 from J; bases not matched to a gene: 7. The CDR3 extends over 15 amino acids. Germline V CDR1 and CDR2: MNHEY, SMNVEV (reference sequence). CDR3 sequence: CASSIKLAGEYEQYF. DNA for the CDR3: TGTGCCAGCAGTATCAAACTAGCGGGGGAGTACGAGCAGTACTTC.

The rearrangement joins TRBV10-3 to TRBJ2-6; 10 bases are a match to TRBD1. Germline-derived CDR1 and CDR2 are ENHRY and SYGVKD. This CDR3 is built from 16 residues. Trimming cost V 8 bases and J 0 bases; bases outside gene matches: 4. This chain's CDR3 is CAIGTGDRSGANVLTF. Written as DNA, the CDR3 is TGTGCCATCGGGACAGGGGACCGCTCTGGGGCCAACGTCCTGACTTTC.

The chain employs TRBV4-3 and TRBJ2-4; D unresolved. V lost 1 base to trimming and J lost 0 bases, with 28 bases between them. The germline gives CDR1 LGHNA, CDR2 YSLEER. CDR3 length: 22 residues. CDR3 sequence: CASSQATLMGSFLRLAKNIQYF. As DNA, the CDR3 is TGCGCCAGCAGCCAAGCTACCCTAATGGGATCCTTTCTAAGACTAGCCAAAAACATTCAGTACTTC.

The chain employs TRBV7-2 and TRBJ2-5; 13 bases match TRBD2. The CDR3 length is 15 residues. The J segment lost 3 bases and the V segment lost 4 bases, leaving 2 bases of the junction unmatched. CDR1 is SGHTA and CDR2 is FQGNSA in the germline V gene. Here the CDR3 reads CASSSGLAGKETQYF. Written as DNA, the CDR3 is TGTGCCAGCAGCTCGGGACTAGCGGGGAAAGAGACCCAGTACTTC.

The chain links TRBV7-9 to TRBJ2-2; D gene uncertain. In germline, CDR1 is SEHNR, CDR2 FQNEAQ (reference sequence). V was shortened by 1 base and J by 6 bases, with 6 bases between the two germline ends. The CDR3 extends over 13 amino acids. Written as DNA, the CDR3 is TGTGCCAGCAGCTTAGATGCAGCCGGGGAGCTGTTTTTT. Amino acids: CASSLDAAGELFF.

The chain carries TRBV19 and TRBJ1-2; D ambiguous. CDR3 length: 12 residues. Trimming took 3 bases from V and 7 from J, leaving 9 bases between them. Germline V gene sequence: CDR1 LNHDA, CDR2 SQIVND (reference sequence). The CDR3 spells CASSMQALGYTF. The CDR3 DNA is TGTGCCAGTAGTATGCAGGCACTTGGCTACACCTTC.